A single sample is the source of the 15 T cell receptor beta chains below, sequenced in a study of T cell responses to AZD1222 COVID-19 vaccine (dated by TCRdb to the early 2020s). Interpreted using the paper, the time point label stands for: about 28 days (+/-7) after the second vaccine dose. Library preparation employed the immunoSEQ multiplex PCR assay. Entries here come from immuneACCESS through TCRdb and include only in-frame sequences with V and J called. Some clones fail to appear in such tables; in the studies checked, an unresolved V gene covers under half of the shortfall, and the cause of the remainder is unknown. Counted in this sample were 140,000 or so clones; approximately 90% of them appeared once. Roughly 1.7% of the sample rests with the top ten. The sequenced sample was peripheral blood, obtained 28 days after the second AZD1222 dose. The receptors derive from an adult who received the AZD1222 COVID-19 vaccine.

This clone was seen once. The chain has TRBV7-2 and TRBJ1-4; D gene uncertain. CDR1 SGHTA and CDR2 FQGNSA come from the germline V gene. This CDR3 contains 14 residues. V lost 3 bases and J 7 bases, leaving 12 bases between the germline ends. The CDR3 protein is CASSFQGSGEKLFF. In DNA, the CDR3 is TGTGCCAGCAGCTTTCAAGGATCCGGTGAAAAACTGTTTTTT.

This chain's CDR3 is CASSRRDRLVETQYF. The CDR3 coding sequence is TGTGCCAGCAGTCGCCGGGACCGCTTAGTAGAGACCCAGTACTTC. The V call is TRBV3-1 (or the pseudogene TRBV3-2), the J call TRBJ2-5; possibly TRBD1 or TRBD2 for D (5 bases each). From germline, CDR1 is LGHDT and CDR2 YNNKEL (reference sequence). The germline V and J ends were trimmed by 6 bases and 4 bases, with 18 bases remaining between them. The CDR3 runs 15 residues.

This chain joins TRBV20-1 and TRBJ2-5; perhaps TRBD2 as D (6 bases). CDR1 is DFQATT, CDR2 SNEGSKA, per germline (reference sequence). The CDR3 is 12 amino acids. The V and J ends lost 3 bases and 3 bases respectively, with 8 bases between them. Here the CDR3 DNA reads TGCAGTGCTAGTGGAGGGAAAGAGACCCAGTACTTC. It translates to CSASGGKETQYF.

This CDR3 reads CASSESLALKPQYF. The CDR3 region has the DNA TGCGCCAGCAGTGAGTCTCTAGCTCTTAAGCCGCAGTATTTT. The chain employs TRBV10-1 and TRBJ2-3; D may be TRBD2 (5 bases). CDR1 is WNHNN, CDR2 SYGVQD, per germline (reference sequence). The CDR3 contains 14 residues. Trimming removed 0 bases at V and 10 bases at J, with 14 bases between.

The gene calls are TRBV15 and TRBJ1-5; D perhaps matches TRBD1 (6 bases). Germline-derived CDR1 and CDR2 are LNHNV and YYDKDF (reference sequence). The length of the CDR3 is 13 residues. The V end lost 0 bases, the J end lost 7 bases, and 7 bases lay between the germline ends. CDR3: CATSRDRGQPQHF. The CDR3 region has the DNA TGTGCCACCAGCAGAGACAGGGGCCAGCCCCAGCATTTT.

The V and J genes are TRBV3-1 (or the pseudogene TRBV3-2) and TRBJ2-7; 12 positions match TRBD2. V lost 5 bases and J lost 2; bases outside the gene matches: 4. The CDR3 sequence is 15 residues long. Germline CDR1 is LGHDT and CDR2 is YNNKEL (reference sequence). Here the CDR3 DNA reads TGTGCCAGCAGCGCTCGACTAGCGGGAGCCTACGAGCAGTACTTC. The encoded protein is CASSARLAGAYEQYF.

This clone was found a few times. Other DNA sequences in this specimen translate into the identical CDR3. The chain carries TRBV18 and TRBJ1-1; the match to TRBD1 covers 10 bases. Germline V gene data show CDR1 as KGHSH and CDR2 as LQKENI. The CDR3 runs 14 residues. The junction had 8 bases not matched to a gene; V was cut back by 3 bases and J by 10 bases. The CDR3 loop reads CASSPAGTGEGAFF. CDR3 nucleotides: TGTGCCAGCTCACCGGCCGGGACAGGGGAAGGAGCTTTCTTT.

This rearrangement joins TRBV19 to TRBJ2-5, with D perhaps being TRBD1 or TRBD2 (7 bases each). The CDR3 extends over 14 amino acids. Germline values: CDR1 LNHDA, CDR2 SQIVND (reference sequence). V lost 3 bases and J 4 bases, leaving 12 bases between the germline ends. The CDR3 is CASSIGRGGETQYF. The CDR3 coding sequence is TGTGCCAGTAGTATCGGCAGGGGGGGAGAGACCCAGTACTTC. Drawing the rest from reference TRBV19 and TRBJ2-5, the complete variable domain is DGGITQSPKYLFRKEGQNVTLSCEQNLNHDAMYWYRQDPGQGLRLIYYSQIVNDFQKGDIAEGYSVSREKKESFPLTVTSAQKNPTAFYLCASSIGRGGETQYFGPGTRLLVL.

This chain connects TRBV6-2 or TRBV6-3 to TRBJ1-6; 7 bases are shared with TRBD1. The V gene's germline CDR1 is MNHEY and CDR2 SVGEGT. V shed 4 bases, J shed 7 bases, and the junction held 7 bases outside the gene matches. The CDR3 is 15 amino acids. The CDR3: CASSFRTGANSPLHF. CDR3 nucleotides: TGTGCCAGCAGTTTCCGGACAGGAGCGAATTCACCCCTCCACTTT.

In its sample, this clone was seen a few times. The rearrangement uses TRBV11-3 and TRBJ1-5, with TRBD1 as a possible D gene (6 bases). CDR1 SGHNT and CDR2 YENEEA come from the germline V gene. Trimming cost V 1 base and J 3 bases, with 16 bases left between them. This CDR3 is 17 amino acids long. In nucleotides, the CDR3 is TGTGCCAGCAGCTTAGGTTTTGTGACAGGAGACAATCAGCCCCAGCATTTT. Residues: CASSLGFVTGDNQPQHF.

This chain joins TRBV6-5 and TRBJ2-1; 7 nucleotides line up with TRBD2. J was trimmed by 4 bases and V by 2 bases; bases with no gene match: 5. This CDR3 has 15 amino acids. Germline V gives CDR1 MNHEY, CDR2 SVGAGI. As DNA, the CDR3 is TGTGCCAGCAGTTACAAGGCTAGCGGTTACAATGAGCAGTTCTTC. Translating it yields CASSYKASGYNEQFF.

This chain connects TRBV7-8 to TRBJ1-6; tentatively, D is TRBD1 (6 bases). This CDR3 spans 18 amino acids. V lost 5 bases and J 2 bases, leaving 19 bases between the germline ends. Germline V gene data show CDR1 as SGHVS and CDR2 as FQNEAQ. As DNA, the CDR3 is TGTGCCAGCAGCGACCGGGGCAGGGGAAAAACCTATAATTCACCCCTCCACTTT. It yields the protein CASSDRGRGKTYNSPLHF.

The chain has TRBV24-1 and TRBJ2-3; D not certain. CDR3 length: 14 residues. V gave up 4 bases and J gave up 1 base, with 8 bases separating them. In germline, CDR1 is KGHDR, CDR2 SFDVKD. Here the CDR3 reads CATSEPTRTDTQYF. The CDR3 DNA reads as TGTGCCACCAGTGAACCTACGCGCACAGATACGCAGTATTTT.

The chain joins TRBV21-1 to TRBJ1-5; the table calls TRBD1, which could not be checked here. TRBV21-1 is given as a pseudogene. CDR3 size: 16 residues. CDR3 nucleotides: TGTGCCAGCAAGGGGCCTTACACAGGGGGCCTACAGCCCCAGCATTTT. Its protein is CASKGPYTGGLQPQHF.

The V and J genes are TRBV2 and TRBJ1-1, with D unclear. The CDR3 has 14 amino acids. CDR1 is SNHLY, CDR2 FYNNEI, per germline. Trimming left V 7 bases short and J 1 base short, with 13 bases between. The CDR3 DNA reads as TGTGCCAGCACTCAGGTGGGAGGGAACACTGAAGCTTTCTTT. It yields the protein CASTQVGGNTEAFF.